The T cell receptor (beta chain) described here comes from a study of blood T cell repertoires in COVID-19. Study-wide context: PBMCs, B-cell-depleted T cells, or T cells provided the cDNA or gDNA that made up the material.

With V trimmed by 6 bases and J by 11 bases, 18 bases remained unmatched. Per the germline V gene, CDR1 is MGHRA and CDR2 is YSYEKL. This CDR3 has 15 amino acids. The table came from immunoSEQ multiplex PCR; TCRdb's copy has only in-frame clones and leaves some out. The sample includes about 89,000 clones, around 88% of them seen just once. This clone was observed a few times. This TCR was recovered from a man between 60 and 75 years old with acute or convalescent COVID-19. The sequenced material came from peripheral blood. The J gene is TRBJ1-1, the V gene TRBV4-1, with 7 positions matching TRBD1. The CDR3 spells CASSQVPTMGTVAFF. The DNA of the CDR3 is TGCGCCAGCAGTCAGGTCCCTACGATGGGGACAGTGGCTTTCTTT.